This TCR beta chain derives from a study of blood T cells in healthy people across ages. Study conclusions and caveats: Diversity figures based on one million T cells were deemed too low. Roughly linear age-related decline in beta diversity appeared, significant by age 40.

This clonotype has just a few counts. What it binds is not known. Between the trimmed V and J ends, which lost 3 bases and 2 bases, there was a span of 14 bases. The germline V gene has CDR1 MGHDK and CDR2 SYGVNS. The CDR3 runs 15 residues. The use of a sample-barcoded 5' primer and a J-beta primer mix characterized a second PCR of roughly 6 to 11 cycles. Tagging of each cDNA molecule was performed by a template-switch adaptor with 12 random nucleotides. One entry per CDR3 protein results from TCRdb running MiXCR on the 5' RACE reads. The table includes about 680,000 distinct CDR3 sequences, 45% to 50% detected once.

This receptor was taken from a woman aged 60 to 75 in good health. The source material was blood. The V and J genes are TRBV25-1 and TRBJ2-7, with D unclear. CDR3 sequence: CASSDSTLRTYEQYF. CDR3 DNA: TGTGCCAGCAGTGACTCTACCCTGCGGACCTACGAGCAGTACTTC.